This T cell receptor (beta chain) was sequenced during a study of cytomegalovirus exposure and HLA in healthy donors. At the level of the study: Genetic ancestry analysis placed about 84% of the roughly 400 donors that were genotyped in the Caucasian-associated cluster. Notes on the study in general: TCR beta sequences reportedly predicted most subjects' HLA-A and HLA-B alleles accurately. Cytomegalovirus association was assigned to under 200 TCR beta chains.

The V gene end was trimmed by 3 bases and the J gene end by 4 bases; junction bases not matched to a gene: 2. CDR3 length: 14 amino acids. CDR1 SGHAT and CDR2 FQNNGV come from the germline V gene. A note on this clone: As yet, its antigen is unknown.

PCR was performed using 60 Vbeta and 13 Jbeta primers. The assay was immunoSEQ multiplex PCR, and TCRdb's table has in-frame clones only and misses some. Of 150,000 to 200,000 clones listed, around nine tenths were seen once; the top ten hold approximately 2%. This receptor was identified in a woman between 18 and 29 years old in good health and CMV-seronegative. The source material was PBMCs. V gene TRBV11-2 combines with J gene TRBJ2-5; 10 bases map to TRBD1. The CDR3 nucleotides are TGTGCCAGCAGCTTTTGGGACAGGGGAGAGACCCAGTACTTC. The encoded protein is CASSFWDRGETQYF. Complete variable domain (other parts from reference TRBV11-2 and TRBJ2-5): EAGVAQSPRYKIIEKRQSVAFWCNPISGHATLYWYQQILGQGPKLLIQFQNNGVVDDSQLPKDRFSAERLKGVDSTLKIQPAKLEDSAVYLCASSFWDRGETQYFGPGTRLLVL.